The rows below give T cell receptor beta chains drawn from one sample of a study of blood T cell repertoires in COVID-19. TCRdb's copy holds only in-frame clones and misses some; the assay was immunoSEQ multiplex PCR. The data show about 170,000 clones, 84% seen once. Sequencing was carried out using peripheral blood. Every receptor here comes from a man aged 35-49 years who had recovered from COVID-19. Each CDR3 is given without its conserved first and last residue. Fields, in order: V gene, CDR3 length, clone size, J gene, CDR3 protein. Expanded clones are given a class, and other clones once, few, many or no size at all.

V: TRBV5-4; length: 12; size: few; J: TRBJ2-7; CDR3: ASSFGTGTYEQY
V: TRBV28; length: 12; size: -; J: TRBJ1-3; CDR3: ASSGGTSGNTIY
V: TRBV7-8; length: 11; size: -; J: TRBJ2-3; CDR3: ASSFRKANTQY
V: TRBV5-1; length: 12; size: -; J: TRBJ2-7; CDR3: ASSLRTGGYEQY
V: TRBV28; length: 12; size: -; J: TRBJ2-7; CDR3: ASTQGGRTYEQY
V: TRBV5-1; length: 13; size: few; J: TRBJ2-3; CDR3: ASSLGLAGADTQY
V: TRBV4-1; length: 11; size: -; J: TRBJ2-5; CDR3: ASSPLPGETQY
V: TRBV7-7; length: 11; size: once; J: TRBJ2-3; CDR3: ASSTGGADTQY
V: TRBV19; length: 15; size: -; J: TRBJ1-2; CDR3: ASSIDRGTGANYGYT
V: TRBV4-3; length: 11; size: once; J: TRBJ2-3; CDR3: ASSQYRGDTQY
V: TRBV7-2; length: 12; size: -; J: TRBJ2-7; CDR3: ASSRGTGTYEQY
V: TRBV19; length: 11; size: -; J: TRBJ1-1; CDR3: ASSNPVYTEAF
V: TRBV5-4; length: 14; size: -; J: TRBJ2-3; CDR3: ASSTPDGTSRDTQY
V: TRBV11-3; length: 9; size: once; J: TRBJ2-7; CDR3: ASSFSDEQY
V: TRBV4-3; length: 13; size: -; J: TRBJ2-2; CDR3: ASSQEGEGTGELF
V: TRBV18; length: 11; size: -; J: TRBJ1-6; CDR3: ASSPGRRSPLH
V: TRBV18; length: 12; size: -; J: TRBJ1-4; CDR3: ASSPPAPGGKLF
V: TRBV18; length: 15; size: -; J: TRBJ1-4; CDR3: ASSPGRQGGSNEKLF
V: TRBV7-9; length: 12; size: -; J: TRBJ2-7; CDR3: ASSFKREGYEQY
V: TRBV4-3; length: 13; size: -; J: TRBJ2-2; CDR3: ASSQGRVGTGELF
V: TRBV6-6; length: 11; size: -; J: TRBJ1-6; CDR3: ASSYSTGGALH
V: TRBV7-9; length: 10; size: once; J: TRBJ2-3; CDR3: ASTRGADTQY
V: TRBV3-1/TRBV3-2; length: 13; size: -; J: TRBJ1-1; CDR3: ASSPQTGMITEAF
V: TRBV4-2; length: 13; size: -; J: TRBJ2-3; CDR3: ASSHGDSDTDTQY
V: TRBV7-8; length: 13; size: -; J: TRBJ1-1; CDR3: ASSRGGGADTEAF
V: TRBV15; length: 16; size: -; J: TRBJ2-3; CDR3: ATSRGGSGGAGTDTQY
V: TRBV15; length: 12; size: -; J: TRBJ2-7; CDR3: ATSRDERAYEQY
V: TRBV30; length: 14; size: -; J: TRBJ1-3; CDR3: AWMQEHRDSGNTIY
V: TRBV6-2/TRBV6-3; length: 10; size: -; J: TRBJ2-2; CDR3: ASSLQIGELF
V: TRBV19; length: 11; size: -; J: TRBJ1-4; CDR3: ASSGLVGEKLF
V: TRBV10-3; length: 10; size: -; J: TRBJ2-7; CDR3: AISERGYEQY
V: TRBV5-5; length: 12; size: once; J: TRBJ2-4; CDR3: ASSLGETKNIQY
V: TRBV25-1; length: 11; size: -; J: TRBJ2-7; CDR3: ASRGQVVSEQY
V: TRBV7-9; length: 11; size: -; J: TRBJ2-5; CDR3: ASRQNSKETQY
V: TRBV6-2/TRBV6-3; length: 12; size: -; J: TRBJ2-3; CDR3: ASSYGRATDTQY
V: TRBV27; length: 15; size: -; J: TRBJ2-1; CDR3: ASSFILRGTSGNEQF
V: TRBV6-5; length: 13; size: -; J: TRBJ2-1; CDR3: ASSYSWSSYNEQF
V: TRBV7-9; length: 13; size: -; J: TRBJ1-5; CDR3: ASSLDATGNQPQH